This T cell receptor (beta chain) was profiled in a study of cytomegalovirus exposure and HLA in healthy donors. PCR employed 60 Vbeta and 13 Jbeta primers. The repertoire was sequenced with immunoSEQ multiplex PCR; TCRdb's copy has only in-frame clones and lacks some. The sample lists a few hundred thousand clones, about three quarters seen once, with around 1.8% in the top ten. About this clone itself: Its antigen is as yet unknown.

Notes on the study in general: What TCR beta sequences reportedly achieved was accurate prediction of HLA-A and HLA-B alleles in most subjects. Later, an analysis showed that TCR beta chains associated with HLA were more clonally expanded than others that were equally common. Productive rates of about 87% or about 30% were seen for most TCR beta V segments in an earlier analysis.

The length of the CDR3 is 15 residues. V lost 5 bases, J lost 3 bases, and 8 bases stayed unmatched. The germline CDR1 and CDR2 sequences are SEHNR and FQNEAQ (reference sequence). The sequence was collected from a man aged 18 to 29 in good health and CMV-seronegative. The material sequenced was PBMCs. The chain employs TRBV7-9 and TRBJ1-2, with 8 bases fitting TRBD1. DNA for the CDR3: TGTGCCAGCAGCCCCATGCGGGACAGGTACTATGGCTACACCTTC. As protein: CASSPMRDRYYGYTF.